This is a list of T cell receptor beta chains from one sample in a study of T cells in Graves' hyperthyroidism and ophthalmopathy. A single record per CDR3 protein comes from TCRdb applying MiXCR to the multiplex PCR reads. The sample has 330,000 or so distinct CDR3 sequences; roughly a fifth are singletons. Material: blood. Source of these receptors: a man over 45 with Graves' ophthalmopathy. The CDR3 runs from the conserved cysteine through the conserved F or W. A D gene is named only where the DNA matches it firmly. Clone size appears in some rows only: once, few, many, or a class for an expanded clone.

>TRBV12-3/TRBV12-4|NA|TRBJ1-6|NA
TGTGCCAGCAGCCGGACGGGGAATAATTCACCCCTCCACTTT
CASSRTGNNSPLHF
>TRBV5-4|NA|TRBJ2-7|TRBD2
TGTGCCAGCAGCTTGGTAAGCGGGACGCCCTACGAGCAGTACTTC
CASSLVSGTPYEQYF
>TRBV28|many|TRBJ1-5|NA
TGTGCCAGCCTCAAACTCTTAGGGGGGTCCTACAATCAGCCCCAGCATTTT
CASLKLLGGSYNQPQHF
>TRBV28|NA|TRBJ2-3|TRBD2
TGTGCCAGCACCCCGGGACTAGCGGTAACTTCCACAGATACGCAGTATTTT
CASTPGLAVTSTDTQYF
>TRBV5-6|few|TRBJ1-2|NA
TGTGCCAGCAGCTTGACTGTCAATCCCGCTCTGAACTATGGCTACACCTTC
CASSLTVNPALNYGYTF
>TRBV20-1|few|TRBJ2-1|NA
TGCAGTGCTAGAGTACCAAGTAGAAGGGAGCAGTTCTTC
CSARVPSRREQFF
>TRBV7-3|many|TRBJ2-1|TRBD2
TGTGCCAGCAGCTCTAGCGGGAGGAACCCCTACAATGAGCAGTTCTTC
CASSSSGRNPYNEQFF
>TRBV11-2|NA|TRBJ1-3|NA
TGTGCCAGCAGCTATCCCCCCAGAACTTCTGGAAACACCATATATTTT
CASSYPPRTSGNTIYF
>TRBV7-9|many|TRBJ2-1|NA
TGTGCCAGCAGCCCGGGTGGCGGGACACAAGAGCAGTTCTTC
CASSPGGGTQEQFF
>TRBV28|many|TRBJ2-7|NA
TGTGCCAGCAGTTTGGATGCATGGGGCTACGAGCAGTACTTC
CASSLDAWGYEQYF
>TRBV7-2|many|TRBJ2-7|NA
TGTGCCAGCAGCCCCAGCGGTACGAGCTCCTACGAGCAGTACTTC
CASSPSGTSSYEQYF
>TRBV6-1|many|TRBJ2-1|NA
TGTGCCAGCAGTGAAGTTGTGTCTTCCTACAATGAGCAGTTCTTC
CASSEVVSSYNEQFF
>TRBV2|many|TRBJ1-6|NA
TGTGCCAGCAGTTCGTCGGGAGCCTATAATTCACCCCTCCACTTT
CASSSSGAYNSPLHF
>TRBV18|many|TRBJ2-2|TRBD1
TGTGCCAGCCTCCGGACAGGGGACAGTTCGAACACCGGGGAGCTGTTTTTT
CASLRTGDSSNTGELFF
>TRBV5-1|NA|TRBJ2-5|NA
TGCGCCAGCAGCTTGGCTTACCAAGAGACCCAGTACTTC
CASSLAYQETQYF
>TRBV11-2|many|TRBJ1-1|NA
TGTGCCAGCAGCTCCCGGACGGGGGAAGCTTTCTTT
CASSSRTGEAFF
>TRBV29-1|NA|TRBJ2-3|TRBD2
TGCAGCGTTGAAGATGAGGAAGCGGGAGGTGGTACAGATACGCAGTATTTT
CSVEDEEAGGGTDTQYF
>TRBV18|NA|TRBJ1-1|NA
TGTGCCAGCTCACCACCGAGTCGCGTCTTAAAGAACACTGAAGCTTTCTTT
CASSPPSRVLKNTEAFF
>TRBV3-1|many|TRBJ1-1|NA
TGTGCCAGCAGCCAAGTTGGCAACACTGAAGCTTTCTTT
CASSQVGNTEAFF
>TRBV12-3/TRBV12-4|NA|TRBJ2-1|NA
TGTGCCAGCAGTTTTAACGATGAGCAGTTCTTC
CASSFNDEQFF
>TRBV12-3/TRBV12-4|many|TRBJ2-7|NA
TGCGCCAGCAGCTTGCAGGACTACGAGCAGTACTTC
CASSLQDYEQYF
>TRBV5-1|many|TRBJ2-7|NA
TGCGCCAGCAGCTCGGGACCCAACTACGAGCAGTACTTC
CASSSGPNYEQYF
>TRBV3-1|NA|TRBJ2-7|NA
TGTGCCAGCAGCCTGTATGACGAGCAGTACTTC
CASSLYDEQYF
>TRBV30|many|TRBJ2-7|NA
TGTGCCTGGGGGGACTCGTACAAAGTTTACGAGCAGTACTTC
CAWGDSYKVYEQYF
>TRBV12-3/TRBV12-4|NA|TRBJ2-6|NA
TGTGCCAGCAGACCGCAGGGGCTCGGGGCCAACGTCCTGACTTTC
CASRPQGLGANVLTF
>TRBV20-1|few|TRBJ2-7|TRBD2
TGCAGTGGAAGCGGGAGGGCCCCCGAGCAGTACTTC
CSGSGRAPEQYF
>TRBV6-5|once|TRBJ2-7|TRBD1
TGTGCCAGCAGTTACTCGCCAGGGGGCAACGAGCAGTACTTC
CASSYSPGGNEQYF
>TRBV6-1|NA|TRBJ1-5|NA
TGTGCCAGCAGCTGGGTGGGGCCCAATCAGCCCCAGCATTTT
CASSWVGPNQPQHF
>TRBV20-1|NA|TRBJ1-1|NA
TGCAGTGCTAGAGTCCTCCGGGACGCAACTGAAGCTTTCTTT
CSARVLRDATEAFF
>TRBV20-1|many|TRBJ1-6|TRBD1
TGCAGTGCTAGGGAGACAGGGTTAACCCTCCACTTT
CSARETGLTLHF
>TRBV2|many|TRBJ1-1|TRBD1
TGTGCCAGCAGTCTATCCGGGACAGGGACTGAAGCTTTCTTT
CASSLSGTGTEAFF
>TRBV15|NA|TRBJ1-5|NA
TGTGCCACCAGCAGAGATAAGGGTAGCAATCAGCCCCAGCATTTT
CATSRDKGSNQPQHF
>TRBV20-1|many|TRBJ2-7|NA
TGCAGTGCCCAGGGGGGCGGGAGCAGATACGAGCAGTACTTC
CSAQGGGSRYEQYF
>TRBV20-1|NA|TRBJ1-5|NA
TGCAGTGCTTCAAGACGGACACCCTATCAGCCCCAGCATTTT
CSASRRTPYQPQHF
>TRBV4-1|few|TRBJ2-7|NA
TGCGCCAGCAGCCAAGGCTTTGCGGACTCCTACGAGCAGTACTTC
CASSQGFADSYEQYF
>TRBV20-1|NA|TRBJ2-7|NA
TGCAGTGCCGTAGCAGGGAGACCCTACGAGCAGTACTTC
CSAVAGRPYEQYF
>TRBV2|NA|TRBJ1-2|NA
TGTGCCAGCGTGCGTGAGAACAGCCCTAACTATGGCTACACCTTC
CASVRENSPNYGYTF
>TRBV7-8|many|TRBJ2-3|TRBD2
TGTGCCAGCAGACTCAGGCTAGCGGGAGGGCGTCCAGATACGCAGTATTTT
CASRLRLAGGRPDTQYF
>TRBV29-1|few|TRBJ2-7|NA
TGCAGCGGGGCCGATGGGCTATACGAGCAGTACTTC
CSGADGLYEQYF
>TRBV5-1|many|TRBJ1-1|NA
TGCGCCAGCAGCTACCGATCAGGGGCCATGAACACTGAAGCTTTCTTT
CASSYRSGAMNTEAFF
>TRBV9|NA|TRBJ2-5|NA
TGTGCCAGCAGCCCTTCCGGGGTCCAAGAGACCCAGTACTTC
CASSPSGVQETQYF
>TRBV2|many|TRBJ2-7|TRBD2
TGTGCCAGCAGGGGACTAGCGGGCTACGAGCAGTACTTC
CASRGLAGYEQYF
>TRBV7-9|few|TRBJ2-1|TRBD2
TGTGCCAGCAGCGTAGGGAGCGGGAGGGTATCCAATGAGCAGTTCTTC
CASSVGSGRVSNEQFF
>TRBV7-9|NA|TRBJ1-1|NA
TGTGCCAGCAGCTTCAGGGATTCGGAAGCTTTCTTT
CASSFRDSEAFF
>TRBV7-9|many|TRBJ2-7|NA
TGTGCCAGCAGCGCCGACACATCCTACGAGCAGTACTTC
CASSADTSYEQYF
>TRBV6-1|few|TRBJ1-2|NA
TGTGCCAGCACCCTGGCGGCTAACTATGGCTACACCTTC
CASTLAANYGYTF
>TRBV14|many|TRBJ2-1|NA
TGTGCCAGCAGCCATCTCACGGGCGGGACGAGCTCCTACAATGAGCAGTTCTTC
CASSHLTGGTSSYNEQFF
>TRBV2|many|TRBJ1-4|NA
TGTGCCAGCAAGGGGAGCGAAAAACTGTTTTTT
CASKGSEKLFF
>TRBV2|many|TRBJ1-1|NA
TGTGCCAGTCAGGGAACGACTGAAGCTTTCTTT
CASQGTTEAFF
>TRBV20-1|many|TRBJ2-5|TRBD1
TGCAGTGCTAGACCGGGACAGGGGAAAGAGACCCAGTACTTC
CSARPGQGKETQYF
>TRBV19|NA|TRBJ2-3|NA
TGTGCCAGCGCTTGGGGAGATACGCAGTATTTT
CASAWGDTQYF
>TRBV19|NA|TRBJ2-7|TRBD1
TGTGCCAGTAGTATAGCACAAGACAGGGCCCACGAGCAGTACTTC
CASSIAQDRAHEQYF
>TRBV5-6|NA|TRBJ1-1|NA
TGTGCCAGCAGCGAACCACCACAGGGCGTACAGATGAACACTGAAGCTTTCTTT
CASSEPPQGVQMNTEAFF
>TRBV4-2|NA|TRBJ1-5|NA
TGTGCCAGCAGCCAAGCTCAAGCTTTTGGTGGCAATCAGCCCCAGCATTTT
CASSQAQAFGGNQPQHF
>TRBV5-6|many|TRBJ1-1|NA
TGTGCCAGCAGCTTTAATCAGGAAGCTTTCTTT
CASSFNQEAFF
>TRBV19|few|TRBJ1-1|NA
TGTGCCAGTCTGGGGAACACTGAAGCTTTCTTT
CASLGNTEAFF
>TRBV30|few|TRBJ1-5|TRBD1
TGTGCCTGGAGAAAAGCTGGACAGGGGCGCAATCAGCCCCAGCATTTT
CAWRKAGQGRNQPQHF